Detailed here is one TCR beta chain. A single count supports this clone. Its antigen is currently not known. Base qualities are not recorded, but no much larger clone differs from it by a single base. These data come from a study of T cell responses to AZD1222 COVID-19 vaccine (dated by TCRdb to the early 2020s). With regard to the full study: A total of approximately 240 trial participants underwent TCR sequencing, of whom about 210 received two doses of AZD1222 and around 26 received two doses of the MenACWY control vaccine. Trial participants were enrolled into age subgroups of 18-55, 56-69 and 70-plus years, which contained roughly 150, 30 and 60 TCR-sequenced participants, respectively. Broader findings and caveats from the paper: The whole spike protein was spanned by vaccine-associated CD4 TCRs, and dominant responses were seen in regions 160-218 and 743-854. In the small 56-69-year group, the increase in depth fell short of significance, most likely because of low power. Because no day 14 peak-response samples were available, repertoires were characterized only after the peak T cell response. Conclusions about previously exposed vaccinees were limited because only 5 or 6 AZD1222 recipients were SARS-CoV-2 seropositive at baseline. Participants were mostly white British and included more females than males, and it was suggested by the authors that clonal diversity may have been underestimated. Epitopes outside the regions mutated in the B.1.351 and B.1.1.7 variants were reportedly recognized by nearly half of the unique spike-specific TCRs. After two AZD1222 doses, both the breadth and the depth of spike-specific TCRs were significantly higher than at day 0 and than in MenACWY recipients.

What this sample's time point label stands for: baseline before first vaccination. The intended sense of this specimen's treatment or condition label: meningococcal conjugate vaccine given as trial control. Samples from vaccinated people were obtained from the UK trials COV001 and COV002, which included a single-blind randomized controlled phase 2/3 trial of AZD1222 (ChAdOx1 nCoV-19) in healthy adults. For TCRbeta chain sequencing, PBMC samples were collected from trial participants at day 0 and at day 28 after the second dose. The CDR3 regions of human TCRbeta chains were subjected to immunosequencing. Per the source publication's procedure: Repertoire TCRs were checked for matches against a reference library of SARS-CoV-2-specific TCRs that had been generated using the MIRA antigen-specificity platform. Breadth was defined as the fraction of unique TCRs that were SARS-CoV-2-associated. Depth was defined as the fraction of total T cells that were SARS-CoV-2-associated. Using the MIRA data, each spike-specific TCR was assigned both to the spike region to which the TCR was reactive and to a CD4 or CD8 class. Log10-transformed breadth and depth values were compared by one-way ANOVA with Sidak's multiple comparisons tests. Drawn from immuneACCESS, this table holds only the in-frame rearrangements with V and J called that TCRdb kept. Clones are partly lost; checked studies trace under half to an unresolved V gene and leave the rest unexplained. Clonal size and the V and J genes are those of that table, whereas D and trimming came from the DNA. The sample yields 66,000 or so clones; 75% to 85% were counted once. Jointly, the top ten make up 23% of the sample.

The sequenced sample was peripheral blood, obtained on day 0 of MenACWY control vaccination. The receptor comes from an adult in good health.

For the CDR3, the sequence is CASSSGGRSADTQYF. The DNA reads as follows: TGTGCCAGCAGCTCAGGGGGCCGTAGTGCAGATACGCAGTATTTT. This chain joins TRBV6-5 to TRBJ2-3; 8 bases in the junction line up with TRBD1. V is cut back by 6 bases and J by 4 bases, with 9 bases in the junction unmatched. The CDR3 covers 15 residues, taking in both the cysteine and the phenylalanine. The retained sequence is limited to the CDR3, 45 bases, with the frame set at the first base. The germline V gene encodes CDR1 MNHEY and CDR2 SVGAGI.